This entry lists 23 T cell receptor beta chains sequenced from one sample in a study of T cells in Graves' hyperthyroidism and ophthalmopathy. Amplification targeted TCR beta CDR3 regions from RNA transcripts. The TCR CDR3 first-round RT-PCR relied on the HTBI primer set. TCRdb recomputed calls from the multiplex PCR reads with MiXCR, one row per CDR3 protein. The profile shows around 350,000 distinct CDR3 sequences, about 20% of them singletons. Material for sequencing was blood. The receptor source for this set is a woman younger than 30 with Graves' hyperthyroidism.

This clonotype has a handful of counts. This clone may be a read error of a much larger clone one base away. The chain links TRBV29-1 to TRBJ2-5; possibly TRBD1 for D (5 bases). Germline CDR1 is SQVTM and CDR2 is ANQGSEA. The CDR3 is 13 residues long. The CDR3 nucleotides read TGCAGCGCCCAAGACAGCTACCAAGAGACCAAGTACTTC. Residues: CSAQDSYQETKYF.

About this clonotype: One base away lies a much larger clone, so this may be a sequencing read error. The conserved phenylalanine or tryptophan normally closing the CDR3 is absent here, so this likely arose from a read error. The chain couples TRBV11-2 to TRBJ1-3; D gene unclear. CDR3 length: 16 amino acids. Trimming left V 3 bases short and J 0 bases short, with 12 bases between. Germline V CDR1 and CDR2: SGHAT, FQNNGV. CDR3 residues: CASSLSLGFSGNTIYY. DNA for the CDR3: TGTGCCAGCAGCTTGAGTCTGGGATTCTCTGGAAACACCATATATTAT.

This clonotype appeared many times. CDR3 coding DNA: TGTGCCAGCAGCGTAGACGGGTACAACACTGAAGCTTTCTTT. It codes for CASSVDGYNTEAFF. The V and J genes are TRBV9 and TRBJ1-1; D ambiguous. Germline V lookup: CDR1 SGDLS, CDR2 YYNGEE. Trimming removed 0 bases at V and 2 bases at J, with 8 bases between. The CDR3 totals 14 residues. Full variable domain (missing parts from reference TRBV9 and TRBJ1-1): DSGVTQTPKHLITATGQRVTLRCSPRSGDLSVYWYQQSLDQGLQFLIQYYNGEERAKGNILERFSAQQFPDLHSELNLSSLELGDSALYFCASSVDGYNTEAFFGQGTRLTVV.

The CDR3 here is CASSSHPLVSGTTASYEQYF. The CDR3 coding sequence is TGTGCCAGCAGTTCCCACCCACTCGTATCCGGGACAACAGCCTCCTACGAGCAGTACTTC. The V gene is TRBV27, the J gene TRBJ2-7, with TRBD1 as a possible D gene (6 bases). The CDR3 has 20 amino acids. Per germline, CDR1 MNHEY and CDR2 SMNVEV (reference sequence). V dropped 4 bases and J dropped 0 bases, with 28 bases sitting between them.

At least ten counts were recorded for this clonotype. V is TRBV5-1 and J is TRBJ1-2; D might be TRBD1 (6 bases). V lost 5 bases and J lost 3, with 14 bases in between. Germline assignment: CDR1 SGHRS and CDR2 YFSETQ. This CDR3 comprises 14 residues. The CDR3 DNA follows: TGCGCCAGCAGTTCTGAGGGGGTGGACTATGGCTACACCTTC. Translation gives CASSSEGVDYGYTF.

This clonotype showed up many times. The chain couples TRBV27 to TRBJ2-5, with D possibly matching TRBD2 (6 bases). The length of the CDR3 is 16 residues. Germline lookup yields CDR1 MNHEY and CDR2 SMNVEV (reference sequence). Trimming shortened V by 6 bases and J by 2 bases, and 19 bases separated the two germline ends. The CDR3 DNA follows: TGTGCCAGCAGAGCTATAGGGTGGGGGGAGCAAGAGACCCAGTACTTC. Translating it yields CASRAIGWGEQETQYF.

This clonotype has ten or more counts. The chain links TRBV15 to TRBJ2-7, with 10 bases that match TRBD1. With 4 bases clipped from V and 4 bases from J, the junction kept 7 bases outside the gene matches. This CDR3 has 15 amino acids. CDR1 is LNHNV, CDR2 YYDKDF, per germline (reference sequence). Here the CDR3 DNA reads TGTGCCACCAGCAATCAGGGACAGGGGAATTACGAGCAGTACTTC. Translation gives CATSNQGQGNYEQYF.

This clonotype appeared many times. V is TRBV20-1 and J is TRBJ2-5; D unclear. V lost 5 bases and J lost 1, with 8 bases in between. Germline CDR1 DFQATT, CDR2 SNEGSKA (reference sequence). The CDR3 has 12 residues. CDR3 region: CSAPPAQETQYF. Written as DNA, the CDR3 is TGCAGTGCTCCACCAGCCCAAGAGACCCAGTACTTC.

This clonotype was detected many times. J is TRBJ1-2 and V is TRBV24-1; D uncertain. Trimming removed 2 bases at V and 8 bases at J, with 8 bases between. The CDR3 is made up of 12 amino acids. In germline, CDR1 is KGHDR, CDR2 SFDVKD. The CDR3 here is CATSDSTRGYTF. The CDR3 DNA is TGTGCCACCAGTGATTCGACCCGCGGCTACACCTTC.

This chain uses TRBV6-5 with TRBJ2-1; no reliable D call. V was cut by 4 bases and J by 0 bases, with 13 bases left in between. The CDR3 consists of 16 residues. Germline V gives CDR1 MNHEY, CDR2 SVGAGI. CDR3 DNA: TGTGCCAGCAGTTCCCCCCGGGTTAGCTCCTACAATGAGCAGTTCTTC. Its translation: CASSSPRVSSYNEQFF.

This clonotype appeared many times. This chain connects TRBV20-1 to TRBJ2-7, with 7 bases identical to TRBD1. The CDR3 is made up of 15 amino acids. The germline V gene encodes CDR1 DFQATT and CDR2 SNEGSKA (reference sequence). J gave up 0 bases and V 3 bases, and 8 bases lay outside the gene matches. As DNA, the CDR3 is TGCAGTGCTAGTTTGTACGGGACAGCCTCCTACGAGCAGTACTTC. Its translation is CSASLYGTASYEQYF.

This clonotype was observed at least ten times. The rearrangement links TRBV2 to TRBJ2-7, with TRBD2 matching over 10 bases. Germline CDR1 reads SNHLY; CDR2 reads FYNNEI. V was clipped by 3 bases and J by 1 base; unmatched bases: 3. CDR3 size: 15 residues. The CDR3 nucleotides read TGTGCCAGCAGTGAGATAGCGGGGGGTTCCTACGAGCAGTACTTC. Translated: CASSEIAGGSYEQYF.

This clonotype was seen ten or more times. This chain connects TRBV6-5 to TRBJ2-2; D not resolved. The germline V gene has CDR1 MNHEY and CDR2 SVGAGI. Trimming took off 0 bases at V and 7 bases at J, with 3 bases between the two ends. The CDR3 consists of 12 residues. The CDR3 reads CASSYSRGELFF. The CDR3 nucleotides are TGTGCCAGCAGTTACTCTCGCGGGGAGCTGTTTTTT.

Ten or more counts support this clonotype. The chain employs TRBV20-1 and TRBJ2-7; the match to TRBD1 covers 9 bases. The CDR3 length is 13 residues. V lost 6 bases, J lost 2 bases, and 5 bases stayed unmatched. Germline CDR1 reads DFQATT; CDR2 reads SNEGSKA (reference sequence). The CDR3 DNA reads TGCAGTGCGGACACAGGGGGCCCCTACGAGCAGTACTTC. It specifies CSADTGGPYEQYF.

This chain links TRBV19 with TRBJ2-5; D is ambiguous. The CDR3 runs to 14 residues. Germline CDR1 reads LNHDA; CDR2 reads SQIVND (reference sequence). V was cut by 7 bases and J by 7 bases, with 19 bases left in between. CDR3 sequence: CASKGGTGWWTQYF. The CDR3 region has the DNA TGTGCCAGTAAGGGTGGCACCGGGTGGTGGACCCAGTACTTC.

This clonotype was picked up many times. The V and J genes are TRBV15 and TRBJ1-5, with D possibly being TRBD1 (5 bases). Looked up from germline, CDR1 is LNHNV and CDR2 is YYDKDF (reference sequence). V was trimmed by 4 bases and J by 14 bases, leaving 18 bases between them. This CDR3 contains 13 residues. This CDR3 reads CATSIDHRSPEHF. The CDR3 nucleotides read TGTGCCACCAGCATAGACCACAGGTCACCGGAGCATTTT. Looking up the rest from reference TRBV15 and TRBJ1-5 gives the full variable domain: DAMVIQNPRYQVTQFGKPVTLSCSQTLNHNVMYWYQQKSSQAPKLLFHYYDKDFNNEADTPDNFQSRRPNTSFCFLDIRSPGLGDTAMYLCATSIDHRSPEHFGDGTRLSIL.

This clonotype was detected many times. As DNA, the CDR3 is TGTGCCAGCAGTCGAGAAGGGAGGGAAGCTTTCTTT. This encodes CASSREGREAFF. The V call is TRBV6-5, the J call TRBJ1-1; D gene uncertain. Germline V lookup: CDR1 MNHEY, CDR2 SVGAGI. This CDR3 has 12 residues. V lost 5 bases and J lost 8, with 12 bases in between.

This clonotype was seen ten or more times. The chain has TRBV5-6 and TRBJ2-7; D is undetermined. This CDR3 has 14 residues. V lost 0 bases and J lost 3, with 10 bases in between. The germline V gene has CDR1 SGHDT and CDR2 YYEEEE. The CDR3 nucleotides are TGTGCCAGCAGCTTGGTAGGGCAGTTCTACGAGCAGTACTTC. The encoded protein is CASSLVGQFYEQYF.

The genes are TRBV7-2 and TRBJ1-1; TRBD1 matches at 9 bases. The germline V gene encodes CDR1 SGHTA and CDR2 FQGNSA. The CDR3 has 14 residues. Trimming took 5 bases from V and 8 from J; bases not matched to a gene: 9. Written as DNA, the CDR3 is TGTGCCAGCAGCGGGACAGGGAGGTGGGCAGAAGCTTTCTTT. It specifies CASSGTGRWAEAFF.

This clonotype was detected ten times or more. The chain has TRBV9 and TRBJ2-7; TRBD1 aligns across 8 bases. Losses at the gene ends were 3 bases for V and 6 bases for J; bases not matched to a gene: 14. The CDR3 contains 16 residues. Germline CDR1 and CDR2: SGDLS and YYNGEE. CDR3 loop: CASSAPTGQGTREQYF. The DNA of the CDR3 is TGTGCCAGCAGCGCCCCAACTGGACAGGGTACTCGCGAGCAGTACTTC.

This chain links TRBV27 with TRBJ1-2; D uncertain. V lost 7 bases to trimming and J lost 5 bases, with 14 bases between them. CDR3 length: 13 amino acids. In germline, CDR1 is MNHEY, CDR2 SMNVEV (reference sequence). CDR3 amino acids: CASKDSDSYGYTF. The CDR3 DNA sequence: TGTGCCAGCAAGGATTCAGACTCTTATGGCTACACCTTC.

This clonotype showed up many times. The rearrangement joins TRBV2 to TRBJ2-7; 10 positions match TRBD1. The CDR3 length is 13 residues. Germline loops: CDR1 SNHLY, CDR2 FYNNEI. Losses at the gene ends were 3 bases for V and 4 bases for J; bases not matched to a gene: 0. CDR3 sequence: CASSEDRGYEQYF. The CDR3 region has the DNA TGTGCCAGCAGTGAGGACAGGGGGTACGAGCAGTACTTC.

This clonotype was seen repeatedly, ten times or more. The junction does not match germline at one end; this may be a read error. The DNA of the CDR3 is TGTGCCAGCAGCGAGACAGCCCGAGGCACTGGAGCTTTCTTT. This encodes CASSETARGTGAFF. The genes are TRBV6-2 or TRBV6-3 and TRBJ1-1; D perhaps matches TRBD1 (5 bases). The germline CDR1 and CDR2 sequences are MNHEY and SVGEGT. The length of the CDR3 is 14 residues.